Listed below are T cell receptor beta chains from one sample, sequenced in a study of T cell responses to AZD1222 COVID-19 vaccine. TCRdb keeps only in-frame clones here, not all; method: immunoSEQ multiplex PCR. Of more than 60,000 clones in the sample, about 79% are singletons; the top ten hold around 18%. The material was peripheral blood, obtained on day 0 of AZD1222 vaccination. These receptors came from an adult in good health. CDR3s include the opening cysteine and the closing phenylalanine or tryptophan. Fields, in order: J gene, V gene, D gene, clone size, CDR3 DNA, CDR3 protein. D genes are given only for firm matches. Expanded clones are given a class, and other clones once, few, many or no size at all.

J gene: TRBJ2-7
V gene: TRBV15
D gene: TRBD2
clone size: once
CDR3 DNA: TGTGCCACCAGCCTCCTAGCGGGAGGTTTCTACGAGCAGTACTTC
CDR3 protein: CATSLLAGGFYEQYF

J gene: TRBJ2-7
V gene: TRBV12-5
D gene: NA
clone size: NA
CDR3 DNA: TGTGCTAGTGGTTTGAATCAGGGCTACTCCTACGAGCAGTACTTC
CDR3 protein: CASGLNQGYSYEQYF

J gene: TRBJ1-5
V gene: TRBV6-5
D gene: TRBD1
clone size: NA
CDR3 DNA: TGTGCCAGCAGCCTGGACAGGGGGCGCGATCAGCCCCAGCATTTT
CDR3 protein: CASSLDRGRDQPQHF

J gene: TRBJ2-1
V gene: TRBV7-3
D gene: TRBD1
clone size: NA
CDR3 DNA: TGTGCCAGCAGCGCGACAGGGGGTACTAACGATGAGCAGTTCTTC
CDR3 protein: CASSATGGTNDEQFF

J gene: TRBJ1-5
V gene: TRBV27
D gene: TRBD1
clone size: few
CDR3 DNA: TGTGCCAGCAGTTCGACAGGGGGGAATCAGCCCCAGCATTTT
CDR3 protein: CASSSTGGNQPQHF

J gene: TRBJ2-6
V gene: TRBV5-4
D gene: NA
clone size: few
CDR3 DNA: TGTGCCAGCAGCTTGGGTCGACTCAGCTCTGGGGCCAACGTCCTGACTTTC
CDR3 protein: CASSLGRLSSGANVLTF

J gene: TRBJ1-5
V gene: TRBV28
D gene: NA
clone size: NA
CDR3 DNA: TGTGCCAGCAGTTCCGGAGGCAGGGATAGCAATCAGCCCCAGCATTTT
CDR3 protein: CASSSGGRDSNQPQHF

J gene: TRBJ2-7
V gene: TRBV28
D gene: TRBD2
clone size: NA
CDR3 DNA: TGTGCCAGCAGTTTGGTAGCGGGAGGTGATTACGAGCAGTACTTC
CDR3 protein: CASSLVAGGDYEQYF

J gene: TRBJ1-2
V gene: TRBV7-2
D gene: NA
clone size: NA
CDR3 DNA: TGTGCCAGTTCCGCGGGGTACTATGGCTACACCTTC
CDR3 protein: CASSAGYYGYTF

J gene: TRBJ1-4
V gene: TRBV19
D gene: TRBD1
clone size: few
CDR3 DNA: TGTGCCAGTAGTACCCTCCCTGGACAGGGCGCGAGAAAACTGTTTTTT
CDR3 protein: CASSTLPGQGARKLFF

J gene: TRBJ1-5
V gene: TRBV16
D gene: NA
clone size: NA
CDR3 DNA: TGTGCCAGCAGTCTGCAACAGGGAGGGCAGCCCCAGCATTTT
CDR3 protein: CASSLQQGGQPQHF

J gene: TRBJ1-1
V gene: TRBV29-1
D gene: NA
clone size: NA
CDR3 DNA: TGCAGCGTTGAGAGGGGCGGGGGCACTGAAGCTTTCTTT
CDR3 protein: CSVERGGGTEAFF

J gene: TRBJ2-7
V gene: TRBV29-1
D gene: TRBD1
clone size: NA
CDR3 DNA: TGCAGCGTTGTGAACCAGGGGGCTGAGTACTTC
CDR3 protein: CSVVNQGAEYF

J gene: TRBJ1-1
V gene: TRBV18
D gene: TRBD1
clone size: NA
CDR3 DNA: TGTGCCAGCGCGAGACAGGGCGGGGGTGAAGCTTTCTTT
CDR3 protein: CASARQGGGEAFF

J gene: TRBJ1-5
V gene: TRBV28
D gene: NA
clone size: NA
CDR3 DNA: TGTGTGCTGGTAGAGAACGGTTGGCAGCCCCAGCATTTT
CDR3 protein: CVLVENGWQPQHF

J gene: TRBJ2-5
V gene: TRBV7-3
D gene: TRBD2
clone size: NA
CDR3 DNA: TGTGCCAGCAGCTTATTAGCGGGGGCTTGGGAGACCCAGTACTTC
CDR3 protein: CASSLLAGAWETQYF

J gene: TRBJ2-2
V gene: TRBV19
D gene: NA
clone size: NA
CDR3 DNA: TGTGCCAGTAGTATAACGGGGGGCGGTAACACCGGGGAGCTGTTTTTT
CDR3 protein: CASSITGGGNTGELFF

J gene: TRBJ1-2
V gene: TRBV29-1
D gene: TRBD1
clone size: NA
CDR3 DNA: TGCAGCGTTAACGGGGACAGCTATGACTATGGCTACACCTTC
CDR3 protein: CSVNGDSYDYGYTF

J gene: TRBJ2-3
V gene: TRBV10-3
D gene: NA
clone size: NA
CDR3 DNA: TGTGCCATCAGTGATATTGGCGGTAGCACAGATACGCAGTATTTT
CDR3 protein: CAISDIGGSTDTQYF

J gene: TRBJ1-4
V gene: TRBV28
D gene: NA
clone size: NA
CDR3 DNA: TGTGCCAGTACCCCAGGCTCAACTAATGAAAAACTGTTTTTT
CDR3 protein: CASTPGSTNEKLFF

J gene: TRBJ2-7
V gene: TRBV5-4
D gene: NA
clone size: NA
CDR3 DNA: TGTGCCAGCACCTCGGATTCCTCCGTCCCCTACGAGCAGTACTTC
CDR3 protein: CASTSDSSVPYEQYF

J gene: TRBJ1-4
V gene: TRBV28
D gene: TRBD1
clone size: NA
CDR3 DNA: TGTGCCTGCAGGAGGACAGGGCTTAATGAAAAACTGTTTTTT
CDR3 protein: CACRRTGLNEKLFF

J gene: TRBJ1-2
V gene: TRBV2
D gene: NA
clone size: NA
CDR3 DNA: TGTGCCAGCAGGGAACATTCTATTCCCTATGGCTACACCTTC
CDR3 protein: CASREHSIPYGYTF

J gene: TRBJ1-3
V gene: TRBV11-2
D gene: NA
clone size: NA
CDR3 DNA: TGTGCCAGCAGGTGGACGTCTGGAAACACCATATATTTT
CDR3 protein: CASRWTSGNTIYF

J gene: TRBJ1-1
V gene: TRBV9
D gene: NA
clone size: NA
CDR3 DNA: TGTGCCAGCAGCCCCGTGGAAAGGTTCCCCAGCACTGAAGCTTTCTTT
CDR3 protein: CASSPVERFPSTEAFF

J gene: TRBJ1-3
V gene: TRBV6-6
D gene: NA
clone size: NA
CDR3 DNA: TGTGCCAGCAGTTACTCGATGGGGGGCTCTGGAAACACCATATATTTT
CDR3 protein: CASSYSMGGSGNTIYF

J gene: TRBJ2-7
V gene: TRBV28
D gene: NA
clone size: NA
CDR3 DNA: TGTGCCAGCACCCTGGGGCTAGCCTCCTACGAGCAGTACTTC
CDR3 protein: CASTLGLASYEQYF

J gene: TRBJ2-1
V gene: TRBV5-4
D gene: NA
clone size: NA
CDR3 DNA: TGTGCCAGCAGCTTCTCCCTTAGGAATGAGCAGTTCTTC
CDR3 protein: CASSFSLRNEQFF

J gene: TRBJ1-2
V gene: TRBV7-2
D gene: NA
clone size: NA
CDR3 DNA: TGTGCCAGCAGCTTCGGGGCGGACGGGGGCTATGGCTACACCTTC
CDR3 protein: CASSFGADGGYGYTF

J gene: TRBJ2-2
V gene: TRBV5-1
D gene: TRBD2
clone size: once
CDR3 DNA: TGCGCCAGCAGCTCCCTAGCGGGAGAAGAGGGCGGGGAGCTGTTTTTT
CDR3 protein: CASSSLAGEEGGELFF

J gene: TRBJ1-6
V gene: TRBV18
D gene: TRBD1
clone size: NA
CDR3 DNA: TGTGCCAGCTCACCACAGGTTGCAGGGGGAATGAATTCACCCCTCCACTTT
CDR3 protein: CASSPQVAGGMNSPLHF

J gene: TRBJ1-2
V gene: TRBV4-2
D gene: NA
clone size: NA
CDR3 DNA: TGTGCCAGCAGCCAAACGCGGGCATGGAACTATGGCTACACCTTC
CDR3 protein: CASSQTRAWNYGYTF

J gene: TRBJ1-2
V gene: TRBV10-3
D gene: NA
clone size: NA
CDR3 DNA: TGTGCCATCAGTGAGTCGGGGCGGTCCTATGGCTACACCTTC
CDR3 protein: CAISESGRSYGYTF

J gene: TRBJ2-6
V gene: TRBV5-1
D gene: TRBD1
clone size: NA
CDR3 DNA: TGCGCCAGCAGCTTGGAGATTGACAGGGGAAGTTTGTCTGGGGCCAACGTCCTGACTTTC
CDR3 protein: CASSLEIDRGSLSGANVLTF

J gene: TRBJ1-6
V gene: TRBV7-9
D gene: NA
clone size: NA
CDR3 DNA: TGTGCCAGCCCCTGTTTAGGGAACTATTCACCCCTCCACTTT
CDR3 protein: CASPCLGNYSPLHF

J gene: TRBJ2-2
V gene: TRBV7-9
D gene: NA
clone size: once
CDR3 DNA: TGTGCCAGCAGCTTGGGGGGTTCGAACACCGGGGAGCTGTTTTTT
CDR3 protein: CASSLGGSNTGELFF

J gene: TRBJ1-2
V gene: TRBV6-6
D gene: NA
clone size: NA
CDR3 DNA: TGTGCCAGCAGAAATACCGAAAAAGCTAACTATGGCTACACCTTC
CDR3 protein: CASRNTEKANYGYTF

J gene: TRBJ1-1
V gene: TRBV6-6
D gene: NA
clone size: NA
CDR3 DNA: TGTGCCAGCAGTCCGCAGAGTGGGTACACTGAAGCTTTCTTT
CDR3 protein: CASSPQSGYTEAFF

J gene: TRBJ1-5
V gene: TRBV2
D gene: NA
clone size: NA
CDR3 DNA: TGTGCCAGCAGTGAAGCTAGGTGGCAGGGTATGACCCAGCATTTT
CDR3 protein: CASSEARWQGMTQHF

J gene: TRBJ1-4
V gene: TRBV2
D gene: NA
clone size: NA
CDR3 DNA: TGTGCCAGCCAGGGCAGGGGAAATGAAAAACTGTTTTTT
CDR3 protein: CASQGRGNEKLFF

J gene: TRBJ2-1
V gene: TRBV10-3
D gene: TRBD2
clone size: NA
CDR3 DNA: TGTGCCATCACTCCGGGACTAGGATCCTACAATGAGCAGTTCTTC
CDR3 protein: CAITPGLGSYNEQFF

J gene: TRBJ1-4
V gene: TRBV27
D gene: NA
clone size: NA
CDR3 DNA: TGTGCCAGCAGTCCCTCCCTCAGTAGAATTAATGAAAAACTGTTTTTT
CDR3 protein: CASSPSLSRINEKLFF

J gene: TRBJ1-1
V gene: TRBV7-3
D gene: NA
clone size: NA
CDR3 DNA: TGTGCCAGCAGCTTACAAATGAACACTGAAGCTTTCTTT
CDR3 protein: CASSLQMNTEAFF

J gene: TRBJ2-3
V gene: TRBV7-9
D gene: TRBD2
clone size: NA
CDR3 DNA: TGTGCCAGCACCAAAGATAGGGGACTAGGAATAGATACGCAGTATTTT
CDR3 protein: CASTKDRGLGIDTQYF

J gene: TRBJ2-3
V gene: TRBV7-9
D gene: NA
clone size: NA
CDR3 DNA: TGTGCCAGCAGCTCAACCCTAGGGAGGACAGATACGCAGTATTTT
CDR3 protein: CASSSTLGRTDTQYF

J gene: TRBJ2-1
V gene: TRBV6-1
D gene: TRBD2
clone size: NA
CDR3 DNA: TGTGCCAGCAGTGAAGTCCCTAGCGGGAGATGGAGTGAGCAGTTCTTC
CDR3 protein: CASSEVPSGRWSEQFF